The 18 T cell receptor beta chains below come from one sample, sequenced in a study of cytomegalovirus exposure and HLA in healthy donors. Amplification used 60 Vbeta primers and 13 Jbeta primers. Generated by immunoSEQ multiplex PCR, the TCRdb table keeps only in-frame clones and is missing some. The sample holds 100,000 to 150,000 clones, 65% to 90% seen once. The sample comprised PBMCs. The receptors shown here come from a man between 18 and 29 years old in good health and CMV-seronegative.

This chain joins TRBV6-1 and TRBJ1-1; D is unclear. Germline assignment: CDR1 MNHNS and CDR2 SASEGT. Between the trimmed V and J ends, which lost 8 bases and 4 bases, there was a span of 8 bases. This CDR3 has 11 residues. CDR3 nucleotide sequence: TGTGCCAGCGGCCGAAGCACTGAAGCTTTCTTT. The encoded protein is CASGRSTEAFF.

The genes are TRBV7-9 and TRBJ2-3, with D possibly TRBD1 on 7 matching bases. Germline assignment: CDR1 SEHNR and CDR2 FQNEAQ (reference sequence). Deletions cut 4 bases from V and 1 base from J, with 18 bases between. The CDR3 spans 17 residues. CDR3 sequence: CASSSRQGLRGTDTQYF. The CDR3 DNA reads TGTGCCAGCAGCTCCAGACAGGGACTCAGGGGCACAGATACGCAGTATTTT.

The J gene is TRBJ1-3, the V gene TRBV25-1, with D hard to call. The CDR3 extends over 14 amino acids. The germline V gene encodes CDR1 MGHDK and CDR2 SYGVNS. Trimming removed 3 bases from V and 0 bases from J, with 6 bases in between. CDR3 sequence (DNA): TGTGCCAGCAGTGAGGAGCGCTCTGGAAACACCATATATTTT. Protein product: CASSEERSGNTIYF.

The chain is built from TRBV6-5 and TRBJ2-5; 8 bases line up with TRBD1. Germline V gene lookup returns CDR1 MNHEY and CDR2 SVGAGI. J gave up 5 bases and V 7 bases, and 12 bases lay outside the gene matches. The CDR3 covers 15 residues. The CDR3 sequence is CASNSDRANWETQYF. CDR3 nucleotides: TGTGCCAGCAATTCGGACAGGGCGAACTGGGAGACCCAGTACTTC.

This clone was recorded a few times. The rearrangement joins TRBV18 to TRBJ1-6, with D unresolved. Germline-derived CDR1 and CDR2 are KGHSH and LQKENI. Trimming took off 3 bases at V and 4 bases at J, with 10 bases between the two ends. The CDR3 consists of 15 residues. The CDR3 sequence is CASSPKTDYNSPLHF. The CDR3 region has the DNA TGTGCCAGCTCACCGAAAACAGATTATAATTCACCCCTCCACTTT.

This rearrangement joins TRBV28 to TRBJ2-1; 8 bases agree with TRBD2. V trimming: 8 bases; J trimming: 6 bases; junction bases outside the gene matches: 12. This CDR3 has 15 residues. Germline CDR1 reads MDHEN; CDR2 reads SYDVKM. The CDR3 DNA reads as TGTGCCAGCTACTCCGGGACTAGGACCTCCAATGAGCAGTTCTTC. It encodes CASYSGTRTSNEQFF. Together with reference TRBV28 and TRBJ2-1, the CDR3 gives the full variable domain: DVKVTQSSRYLVKRTGEKVFLECVQDMDHENMFWYRQDPGLGLRLIYFSYDVKMKEKGDIPEGYSVSREKKERFSLILESASTNQTSMYLCASYSGTRTSNEQFFGPGTRLTVL.

The chain combines TRBV9 with TRBJ1-5; D possibly corresponds to TRBD1 (5 bases). The CDR3 length is 15 residues. Germline assignment: CDR1 SGDLS and CDR2 YYNGEE. The V end lost 4 bases, the J end lost 7 bases, and 18 bases lay between the germline ends. CDR3 residues: CASSPTSGGGQPQHF. The CDR3, as DNA: TGTGCCAGCAGCCCGACGTCGGGGGGGGGACAGCCCCAGCATTTT.

This clone has only one observation. The rearrangement joins TRBV5-8 to TRBJ2-2, with a weak D call TRBD1 (5 bases). Per germline, CDR1 SGHTS and CDR2 YDEGEE. CDR3 length: 13 amino acids. V lost 5 bases, J lost 4 bases, and 9 bases lay in between. Here the CDR3 DNA reads TGTGCCAGCAGGCGAAGGGGCACCGGGGAGCTGTTTTTT. As protein: CASRRRGTGELFF. The full variable domain, in which reference TRBV5-8 and TRBJ2-2 provide the parts outside the CDR3, is EAGVTQSPTHLIKTRGQQATLRCSPISGHTSVYWYQQALGLGLQFLLWYDEGEERNRGNFPPRFSGRQFPNYSSELNVNALELEDSALYLCASRRRGTGELFFGEGSRLTVL.

The rearrangement links TRBV27 to TRBJ2-1; TRBD1 is a possible D gene (6 bases). The V gene's germline CDR1 is MNHEY and CDR2 SMNVEV (reference sequence). The CDR3 runs 17 residues. Between the trimmed V and J ends, which lost 3 bases and 2 bases, there was a span of 17 bases. As DNA, the CDR3 is TGTGCCAGCAGTTTGATCCTTACAGGGTTGACCTACAATGAGCAGTTCTTC. The encoded protein is CASSLILTGLTYNEQFF.

The rearrangement joins TRBV5-1 to TRBJ1-4; D remains unclear. Germline lookup yields CDR1 SGHRS and CDR2 YFSETQ. The V gene lost 7 bases and the J gene lost 8 bases, with 24 bases spanning the gap. The CDR3 covers 16 residues. The CDR3 is CASALSVAGAEEKLFF. The CDR3 DNA reads as TGCGCCAGCGCCCTGAGCGTAGCAGGAGCGGAAGAAAAACTGTTTTTT.

The chain employs TRBV11-3 and TRBJ1-6, with D tentatively TRBD1 (5 bases). This CDR3 region has 13 residues. Germline V lookup: CDR1 SGHNT, CDR2 YENEEA. The germline V and J ends were trimmed by 5 bases and 8 bases, with 10 bases remaining between them. CDR3 bases: TGTGCCAGCAGCCTGGGGCAGGATTCACCCCTCCACTTT. The encoded protein is CASSLGQDSPLHF.

This clone was seen once. V and J are TRBV30 and TRBJ2-1; D is uncertain. The CDR3 runs to 13 residues. CDR1 is GTSNPN and CDR2 is SVGIG in the germline V gene (reference sequence). V lost 2 bases to trimming and J lost 0 bases, with 5 bases between them. CDR3 protein: CAWSRSSYNEQFF. In DNA, the CDR3 is TGTGCCTGGAGTAGGAGCTCCTACAATGAGCAGTTCTTC.

This clone has more than one count but fewer than ten. The chain couples TRBV6-6 to TRBJ1-6, with D hard to call. The CDR3 contains 12 residues. Between the trimmed V and J ends, which lost 4 bases and 6 bases, there was a span of 4 bases. From germline, CDR1 is MNHNY and CDR2 SVGAGI (reference sequence). Here the CDR3 DNA reads TGTGCCAGCAGTTTCCTTAATTCACCCCTCCACTTT. Its translation is CASSFLNSPLHF.

The CDR3 sequence is CASSERGRSEAFF. The DNA of the CDR3 is TGTGCCAGCAGCGAACGGGGGAGGTCTGAAGCTTTCTTT. V gene TRBV9 combines with J gene TRBJ1-1; maybe TRBD1 (5 bases). The germline V gene encodes CDR1 SGDLS and CDR2 YYNGEE. Trimming shortened V by 3 bases and J by 6 bases, and 12 bases separated the two germline ends. This CDR3 has 13 amino acids.

The rearrangement uses TRBV7-2 and TRBJ1-2; D possibly corresponds to TRBD1 (5 bases). Germline V gives CDR1 SGHTA, CDR2 FQGNSA. The V end lost 1 base, the J end lost 4 bases, and 10 bases lay between the germline ends. The CDR3 loop spans 14 amino acids. As DNA, the CDR3 is TGTGCCAGCAGCTTAGACCAGGGCCCCTATGGCTACACCTTC. As protein: CASSLDQGPYGYTF.

In this sample, this clone turned up a few times. The chain carries TRBV25-1 and TRBJ1-3, with D perhaps TRBD1 (5 bases). Per germline, CDR1 MGHDK and CDR2 SYGVNS. The CDR3 totals 14 residues. Between the trimmed V and J ends, which lost 6 bases and 2 bases, there was a span of 11 bases. The CDR3: CASSGRVAGNTIYF. DNA of the CDR3: TGTGCCAGCAGCGGCAGGGTGGCTGGAAACACCATATATTTT.

The V and J genes are TRBV19 and TRBJ2-5; TRBD1 matches 8 bases. This CDR3 is built from 16 residues. Trimming at V came to 4 bases and at J to 4 bases, leaving 11 bases not matched to a gene. Germline CDR1 LNHDA, CDR2 SQIVND (reference sequence). DNA for the CDR3: TGTGCCAGTAGTACCCAGACGGACAGGGCCGGAGAGACCCAGTACTTC. Its protein product is CASSTQTDRAGETQYF.

This clone occurred a few times. This chain links TRBV6-1 with TRBJ2-7, with a tentative D call TRBD1 (6 bases). CDR3 size: 14 residues. CDR1 and CDR2 (germline): MNHNS, SASEGT. The V and J ends lost 3 bases and 2 bases respectively, with 11 bases between them. The CDR3 reads CASSEYRVAYEQYF. CDR3 sequence (DNA): TGTGCCAGCAGTGAGTACAGGGTGGCCTACGAGCAGTACTTC.